This TCR beta chain derives from a study of Graves' ophthalmopathy and Graves' hyperthyroidism. Study-level findings and limits: Most thyroid clonotypes expanded beyond 0.001 frequency were also found in blood.

Researchers turned away patients with other autoimmune diseases, uncontrolled infections, pregnancy or lactation. Serum thyroxine and TRAb, along with clinical symptoms, thyroid ultrasound and orbital computed tomography, were what diagnosis relied on. This clonotype was detected many times. Its antigen remains unknown. The CDR3 sequence is 15 residues long. Germline loops: CDR1 MNHNS, CDR2 SASEGT. The ends were cut back, 6 bases at V and 1 base at J, with 16 bases in the middle. Amplification of the TCR beta CDR3 regions used RNA transcripts (as template). The first-round RT-PCR employed HTBI primers together with the Qiagen OneStep RT-PCR kit. A multiplex PCR was then performed as the second round. Each CDR3 protein is one row after TCRdb ran MiXCR on the multiplex PCR reads. The data hold fewer than 400,000 distinct CDR3 sequences, with about 18% observed a single time.

The genes are TRBV6-1 and TRBJ2-7, with D possibly being TRBD1 (6 bases). Sequencing was done on a sample of peripheral blood. The receptor comes from a woman in her late teens or twenties with Graves' ophthalmopathy. The CDR3 nucleotides read TGTGCCAGCAGAATCATGGACAGTTCATCCTACGAGCAGTACTTC. This sequence encodes CASRIMDSSSYEQYF.